The clone carrying this TCR beta chain was counted a few times. The V gene lost 2 bases and the J gene lost 3 bases, with 8 bases spanning the gap. The CDR3 has 13 amino acids. Germline CDR1 reads SGHKS; CDR2 reads YYEKEE (reference sequence). The source of the sample is a study of blood T cell repertoires in COVID-19. At the level of the study: COVID-19 samples collected from the United States, Italy and Spain covered acute and convalescent phases.

Authors' methods: Reference gene primer amplification gave estimated nucleated cell counts. Assay used: immunoSEQ multiplex PCR; TCRdb lists only in-frame clones, some missing. V and J calls and clone size are copied from that table; D and trimming were computed from the DNA. The sample comprises around 140,000 clones, over 70% of which are singletons, and 1.9% rests with the top ten. The sequencing input was peripheral blood. The chain recombines TRBV5-5 with TRBJ1-1; D not certain. This TCR derives from a woman in her fifties or sixties with acute or convalescent COVID-19. The CDR3 DNA follows: TGTGCCAGCAGCTTCTCGCAGGACACTGAAGCTTTCTTT. It specifies CASSFSQDTEAFF.